The source of this T cell receptor beta chain is a study of technical replicates of blood from a handful of donors. TCRdb keeps only in-frame clones here, not all; method: immunoSEQ multiplex PCR. The sample yields about 84,000 clones, 98% seen once. This CDR3 has 14 residues. Trimming left V 2 bases short and J 0 bases short, with 7 bases between. The germline gives CDR1 SGDLS, CDR2 YYNGEE. This TCR was recovered from a human donor in good health. The sequencing input was T cells isolated from PBMCs. The chain links TRBV9 to TRBJ2-3; D is perhaps TRBD2 (5 bases). This chain's CDR3 is CASSVPGSTDTQYF. CDR3 sequence (DNA): TGTGCCAGCAGCGTCCCGGGGAGCACAGATACGCAGTATTTT.